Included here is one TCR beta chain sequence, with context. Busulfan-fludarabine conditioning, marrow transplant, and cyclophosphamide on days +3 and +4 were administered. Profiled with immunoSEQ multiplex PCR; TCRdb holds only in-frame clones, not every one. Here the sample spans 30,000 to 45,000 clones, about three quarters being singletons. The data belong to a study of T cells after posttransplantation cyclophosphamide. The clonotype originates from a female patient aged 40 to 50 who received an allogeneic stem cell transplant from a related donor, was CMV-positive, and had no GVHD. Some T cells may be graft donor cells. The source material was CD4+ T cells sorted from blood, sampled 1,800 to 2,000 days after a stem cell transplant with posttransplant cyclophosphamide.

CDR3 loop: CASSEAQGTYQPQHF. The CDR3 nucleotides are TGTGCCAGCAGTGAAGCGCAGGGTACCTATCAGCCCCAGCATTTT. J is TRBJ1-5 and V is TRBV6-1; tentative D call: TRBD1 (5 bases). The CDR3 covers 15 residues. Germline values: CDR1 MNHNS, CDR2 SASEGT. V shed 0 bases and J shed 5 bases, with 11 bases lying between them.